This T cell receptor beta chain was found in a study of blood T cell repertoires in COVID-19 (TCRdb year 2020). For the wider study: Samples covering the acute and convalescent phases of COVID-19 were provided by collaborators in the United States, Italy and Spain. The dataset comprised deeply sampled blood TCRbeta repertoires from subjects exposed to, actively infected with, or recovered from COVID-19. The sample metadata nearly always contained a de-identified subject ID, COVID-19 status, age in years and sex. HLA class I and class II types, where available, came from metadata supplied by the sample provider rather than from assay-based typing. The repertoires were released in a freely available public database meant as a resource for research on the immune response to SARS-CoV-2. The material from the prospective study consisted of cDNA or gDNA derived from T cells, B-cell-depleted T cells, or PBMCs. The samples were drawn from the first 160 participants of the ongoing ImmuneRACE study and from some 1,300 subjects provided by 6 global collaborators. Broad study findings and their caveats: Clinical and demographic metadata were provided uncurated, with the amount varying by source and participant.

About this clone itself: Its binding antigen is unknown. Per-base quality was not reported, and no clone a single base away is much larger than it.

TCRbeta CDR3 regions were amplified from genomic DNA by means of the immunoSEQ Assay, a bias-controlled multiplex PCR. The source study handled its data this way. Nucleated cell counts per sample were estimated from amplification of reference gene primers within the assay. To quantify the absolute abundance of each unique TCRbeta CDR3 rearrangement, sequence reads were collapsed and filtered. Productive Simpson clonality was computed per sample as the square root of Simpson's diversity index over productive rearrangements. TCRdb retrieved this table from immuneACCESS and kept in-frame rearrangements only. Not all clones are present; in checked studies, unresolved V genes account for under half, and no reason is known for the remainder. The D gene and trimming were derived from the DNA, and the V and J assignments and clone size from that table. In this sample the table shows more than 75,000 clones, around 88% of which occur a single time. Jointly, the top ten make up roughly 8% of the sample.

Collaborating institutions collected whole blood in K2EDTA tubes following their own protocols. For TCRbeta analysis, collaborators shipped samples in one of three forms: frozen whole blood, isolated PBMCs, or DNA extracted from either of those sample types. CDR1 and CDR2 were assigned from the germline V gene as MNHEY and SVGAGI. Including cysteine and phenylalanine, the CDR3 has 15 amino acids. Just the 45-base CDR3 DNA is kept, in frame starting at base 1. Relative to germline, V is missing 6 bases and J is missing 0 bases, with 5 bases of the junction outside any gene match. This receptor was obtained from a young man with acute or convalescent COVID-19. The chain was built from TRBV6-5 and TRBJ2-1, with 7 middle bases fitting TRBD2. The sequenced sample consisted of peripheral blood. The CDR3 protein is CASRVGGSSYNEQFF. The nucleotide sequence is given as TGTGCCAGCAGAGTTGGCGGGAGCTCCTACAATGAGCAGTTCTTC.